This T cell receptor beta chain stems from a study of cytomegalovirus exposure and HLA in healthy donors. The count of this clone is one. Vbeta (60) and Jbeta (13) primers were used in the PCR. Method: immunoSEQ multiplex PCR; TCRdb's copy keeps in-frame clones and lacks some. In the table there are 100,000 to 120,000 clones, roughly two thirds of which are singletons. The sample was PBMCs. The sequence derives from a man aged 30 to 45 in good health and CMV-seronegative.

CDR3 protein: CASSRTQGGNTEAFF. Here the CDR3 DNA reads TGTGCCAGCAGCCGAACGCAGGGGGGAAACACTGAAGCTTTCTTT. The chain employs TRBV16 and TRBJ1-1, with TRBD1 matching 7 bases. Germline CDR1 and CDR2: KGHSY and FQNENV. This CDR3 is built from 15 residues. Trimming took 4 bases from V and 2 from J; bases not matched to a gene: 7.